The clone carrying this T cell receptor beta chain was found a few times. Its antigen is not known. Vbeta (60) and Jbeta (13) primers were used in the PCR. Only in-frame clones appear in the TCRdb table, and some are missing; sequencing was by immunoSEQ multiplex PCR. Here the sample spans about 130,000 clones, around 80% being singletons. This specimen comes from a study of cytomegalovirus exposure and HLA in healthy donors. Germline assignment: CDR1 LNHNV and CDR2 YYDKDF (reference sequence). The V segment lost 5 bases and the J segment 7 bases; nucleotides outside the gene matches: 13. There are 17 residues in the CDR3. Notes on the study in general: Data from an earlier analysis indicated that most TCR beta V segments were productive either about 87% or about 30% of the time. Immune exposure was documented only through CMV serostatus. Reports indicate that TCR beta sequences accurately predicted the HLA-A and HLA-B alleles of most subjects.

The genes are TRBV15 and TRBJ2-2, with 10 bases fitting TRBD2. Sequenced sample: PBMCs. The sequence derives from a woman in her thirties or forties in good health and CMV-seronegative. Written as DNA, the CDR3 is TGTGCCACCAGCTATCGCCGACCACTAGCGGGGAGCGGGGAGCTGTTTTTT. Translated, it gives CATSYRRPLAGSGELFF.